The rows below give T cell receptor beta chains drawn from one sample of a study of blood T cell repertoires in COVID-19. TCRdb's table, derived via immunoSEQ multiplex PCR, lists solely in-frame clones and lacks some. The sample holds 400,000 to 450,000 clones; about 90% are singletons and the top ten take roughly 0.78%. The sequencing sample was made of peripheral blood. Receptors originate from a man aged 18-30 years with COVID-19, enrolled during active disease. CDR3s include the opening cysteine and the closing phenylalanine or tryptophan. A D gene is named only where the DNA matches it firmly. Clone size is not always given. Where it is, it says once, few, many or a class for expanded clones.

d_call	v_call	clone_size	j_call	cdr3_nt	cdr3_aa
TRBD1	TRBV6-5	NA	TRBJ1-1	TGTGCCAGCACACAACAGGGGATGGGCACTGAAGCTTTCTTT	CASTQQGMGTEAFF
TRBD1	TRBV27	NA	TRBJ1-5	TGTGCCAGCAGTTTATCGAGGACAGGAGGTCAGGGGCCCCAGCATTTT	CASSLSRTGGQGPQHF
NA	TRBV5-1	NA	TRBJ1-1	TGCGCCAGCAGCTTAATAACGCCCGGGACGGGGGGGGAAAGGAACACTGAAGCTTTCTTT	CASSLITPGTGGERNTEAFF
NA	TRBV30	NA	TRBJ1-4	TGTGCCTGGAGTCAGGGAACAACTAATGAAAAACTGTTTTTT	CAWSQGTTNEKLFF
NA	TRBV15	NA	TRBJ2-7	TGTGCCACCAGCAGAGCAACCACGGGACAAAGGGTCGAGCAGTACTTC	CATSRATTGQRVEQYF
TRBD2	TRBV19	NA	TRBJ2-3	TGTGCCAGTAGTTCGTTAACCGGGACTAGCGGGTTTACGCAGTATTTT	CASSSLTGTSGFTQYF
TRBD1	TRBV25-1	NA	TRBJ2-5	TGTGCCAGCAGTGAGTCAGGGGGTCAAGAGACCCAGTACTTC	CASSESGGQETQYF
TRBD1	TRBV24-1	NA	TRBJ2-2	TGTGCCGTGGGGGACAGCAACACCGGGGAGCTGTTTTTT	CAVGDSNTGELFF
TRBD2	TRBV5-4	NA	TRBJ2-1	TGTGCCAGCAGCTTAACTAGCGGGGGGGATGAGCAGTTCTTC	CASSLTSGGDEQFF
TRBD2	TRBV4-1	NA	TRBJ2-1	TGCGCCAGCAGCCCTTCTAGCGGAGAGCAGTTCTTC	CASSPSSGEQFF
TRBD1	TRBV10-2	NA	TRBJ1-1	TGCGCCAGCAGTGAGCAAAATGGACAGGGAGCTGAAGCTTTCTTT	CASSEQNGQGAEAFF
TRBD2	TRBV5-4	once	TRBJ2-7	TGTGCCAGCAGCTTGACTAGCGGGGTCAACTACGAGCAGTACTTC	CASSLTSGVNYEQYF
NA	TRBV5-5	NA	TRBJ1-2	TGTGCCAGCAGCTTGACCGGGGACTATGGCTACACCTTC	CASSLTGDYGYTF
TRBD2	TRBV3-1/TRBV3-2	NA	TRBJ2-7	TGTGCCAGCAGCCACACGACTAGCGGGAGCCCCTACGAGCAGTACTTC	CASSHTTSGSPYEQYF
NA	TRBV28	NA	TRBJ2-6	TGTGCCAGCAGTTTATGGGCGGGTTCTGGGGCCAACGTCCTGACTTTC	CASSLWAGSGANVLTF
NA	TRBV5-1	once	TRBJ2-3	TGCGCCAGCAGCCTCAGGGGAGTAGCTACAGATACGCAGTATTTT	CASSLRGVATDTQYF
NA	TRBV7-8	NA	TRBJ2-7	TGTGCCAGCAGCTTAGGGGCCAGCGAGCAGTACTTC	CASSLGASEQYF
NA	TRBV25-1	NA	TRBJ2-3	TGTGCCAGCAGTGAGTTTCGACAGGCTGGAGATACGCAGTATTTT	CASSEFRQAGDTQYF
NA	TRBV3-1/TRBV3-2	NA	TRBJ1-2	TGTGCCAGCAGCCAAGATAATAACTATGGCTACACCTTC	CASSQDNNYGYTF